The next 7 T cell receptor beta chains were all read from a single sample in a study of technical replicates of blood from a handful of donors. The table came from immunoSEQ multiplex PCR; TCRdb's copy has only in-frame clones and leaves some out. The sample lists about 74,000 clones, approximately 96% occurring once. The sample taken for sequencing was T cells isolated from PBMCs. These receptor sequences come from a human donor in good health.

The rearrangement links TRBV29-1 to TRBJ2-3; a possible D gene is TRBD1 (6 bases). The CDR3 contains 15 residues. V dropped 5 bases and J dropped 4 bases, with 19 bases sitting between them. Germline V gene lookup returns CDR1 SQVTM and CDR2 ANQGSEA. CDR3 protein: CSVITRQWGPDTQYF. For the CDR3, the DNA is TGCAGCGTTATTACTCGACAGTGGGGGCCAGATACGCAGTATTTT.

V and J are TRBV7-2 and TRBJ2-7, with 12 bases identical to TRBD2. V gave up 7 bases and J gave up 4 bases; unmatched junction bases: 11. The CDR3 is 16 amino acids. CDR1 and CDR2 (germline): SGHTA, FQGNSA. The DNA for the CDR3 is TGTGCCAGCACTAAGAACGGTCTAGCGGGAGGGTACGAGCAGTACTTC. The encoded protein is CASTKNGLAGGYEQYF.

The CDR3 spells CASSLAPTSSYEQYF. CDR3 DNA: TGTGCCAGCAGCTTGGCACCAACGAGCTCCTACGAGCAGTACTTC. V usage is TRBV5-8 and J usage is TRBJ2-7; D gene uncertain. The length of the CDR3 is 15 residues. V lost 0 bases to trimming and J lost 0 bases, with 10 bases between them. CDR1 is SGHTS and CDR2 is YDEGEE in the germline V gene.

The chain has TRBV5-4 and TRBJ2-5, with D possibly TRBD2 on 6 matching bases. This CDR3 has 13 residues. The germline CDR1 and CDR2 sequences are SGHNT and YYREEE (reference sequence). V gave up 2 bases and J gave up 1 base, with 6 bases separating them. The CDR3 loop reads CASSLLAQETQYF. The CDR3, as DNA: TGTGCCAGCAGCTTACTAGCCCAAGAGACCCAGTACTTC.

The CDR3 protein is CASSPRTRRVYEQYF. The DNA for the CDR3 is TGTGCCAGCAGCCCCCGAACACGTCGGGTTTACGAGCAGTACTTC. This rearrangement joins TRBV9 to TRBJ2-7, with D hard to call. V lost 4 bases and J 4 bases, leaving 18 bases between the germline ends. Germline V gene lookup returns CDR1 SGDLS and CDR2 YYNGEE. The CDR3 runs 15 residues.

The sample holds one count of this clone. The rearrangement uses TRBV4-1 and TRBJ2-7, with TRBD2 matching 13 bases. Germline V gives CDR1 MGHRA, CDR2 YSYEKL. The CDR3 totals 17 residues. V lost 1 base and J lost 1; bases outside the gene matches: 4. The DNA for the CDR3 is TGCGCCAGCAGCCAAGTGACTAGCGGGAGGATGTCCTACGAGCAGTACTTC. It is translated as CASSQVTSGRMSYEQYF.

The chain couples TRBV28 to TRBJ1-2; D unclear. The CDR3 is 12 amino acids. The V end was cut by 6 bases, the J end by 7 bases, with 12 bases between. Germline lookup yields CDR1 MDHEN and CDR2 SYDVKM. CDR3 sequence reads: CASSPSIAGYTF. In nucleotides, the CDR3 is TGTGCCAGCAGCCCCTCAATAGCTGGCTACACCTTC.